This T cell receptor beta chain was sequenced during a study of T cell responses to AZD1222 COVID-19 vaccine (dated by TCRdb to about 2021). At the level of the whole study: AZD1222 recipients whose second dose came at about 4 weeks and those whose second dose came at about 12 weeks were combined into one group, since spike-specific TCR depth and breadth did not differ between the two schedules. TCR sequencing covered about 230 trial participants: nearly 210 given two doses of AZD1222 and 26 given two doses of MenACWY control vaccine. Trial participants were enrolled into age subgroups of 18-55, 56-69 and 70-plus years, which contained roughly 150, 30 and 60 TCR-sequenced participants, respectively. Study-level results and caveats: Most participants were white British and females outnumbered males, and the authors suggested that clonal diversity may have been underestimated. Spike-specific TCR breadth and depth rose significantly after two AZD1222 doses compared with day 0 and with MenACWY recipients. Because no day 14 peak-response samples were available, repertoires were characterized only after the peak T cell response. In the small 56-69-year group, the increase in depth fell short of significance, most likely because of low power. Vaccine-associated CD4 TCRs spanned the whole spike protein, with dominant responses in regions 160-218 and 743-854. Reportedly, almost half of the unique spike-specific TCRs recognized epitopes lying outside the regions that are mutated in the B.1.351 and B.1.1.7 variants. Conclusions about previously exposed vaccinees are limited, since just a handful of AZD1222 recipients were seropositive for SARS-CoV-2 at baseline.

In the case of this clone: Its antigen is currently not known. There are no base qualities to consult, and no much larger clone falls within one base.

CDR1 is given as SGHAT and CDR2 as FQNNGV, both from the germline V gene. V is shortened by 1 base, J by 2 bases, and the region joining them spans 12 bases. The CDR3 numbers 15 residues from cysteine through phenylalanine. Here the CDR3 DNA is all that survives: 45 bases in frame from base 1. The CDR3 regions of human TCRbeta chains were analyzed by immunosequencing. The authors' pipeline ran thus. Repertoire TCRs were matched against a reference library of SARS-CoV-2-specific TCRs generated with the MIRA antigen-specificity platform. Breadth was defined as the fraction of unique TCRs that were SARS-CoV-2-associated. Depth was defined as the fraction of total T cells that were SARS-CoV-2-associated. Using the MIRA data, each spike-specific TCR was mapped to the spike region that the TCR reacts to and placed in a CD4 or CD8 class. Log10-transformed breadth and depth values were compared by one-way ANOVA with Sidak's multiple comparisons tests. TCRdb took this table from immuneACCESS and kept in-frame rearrangements with V and J called. Such tables lack part of the clones; where checked against another copy, unresolved V genes explain under half of the gap, and the rest is unexplained. That table furnishes V, J and clone size, whereas the DNA furnished D and trimming. Counted in this sample were 90,000 to 150,000 clones; around nine tenths of them appeared once. The top ten clonotypes cover roughly 2.6% of the sample.

According to the study, the label for this sample's time point signals: baseline before first vaccination. Vaccinee samples came from UK trials COV001 and COV002, including a single-blind randomized controlled phase 2/3 trial of AZD1222 (ChAdOx1 nCoV-19) in healthy adults. For TCRbeta chain sequencing, PBMC samples from trial participants were taken at day 0 and at day 28 after the second dose. This receptor was identified in an adult in good health. The chain joins TRBV11-2 to TRBJ2-7, and TRBD1 may be the D gene, going by 6 matching bases. Here the sequenced sample was peripheral blood, taken on day 0 of AZD1222 vaccination. The CDR3 protein sequence reads: CASSLGRPGAYEQYF. In nucleotides, the sequence is TGTGCCAGCAGCTTAGGACGGCCAGGGGCCTACGAGCAGTACTTC.